This entry lists 11 T cell receptor beta chains sequenced from one sample in a study of T cell responses to AZD1222 COVID-19 vaccine. Only in-frame clones appear in the TCRdb table, and some are missing; sequencing was by immunoSEQ multiplex PCR. The repertoire has about 120,000 clones, over 75% of them found once; the top ten carry under 11%. The sample here was peripheral blood, taken on day 0 of AZD1222 vaccination. The receptors shown here come from an adult in good health.

The chain couples TRBV7-8 to TRBJ2-7, with 8 positions matching TRBD2. The ends lost 7 bases at V and 3 bases at J; junction bases unmatched: 8. From germline, CDR1 is SGHVS and CDR2 FQNEAQ. The CDR3 is 14 amino acids. The CDR3 sequence: CASTPGGADYEQYF. The CDR3 nucleotides are TGTGCCAGCACCCCGGGGGGGGCTGACTACGAGCAGTACTTC.

The chain employs TRBV5-1 and TRBJ1-3; the D is unclear. V was cut by 0 bases and J by 3 bases, with 13 bases left in between. The CDR3 length is 16 residues. The germline V gene encodes CDR1 SGHRS and CDR2 YFSETQ. The CDR3: CASSLGWRDDGNTIYF. CDR3 sequence (DNA): TGCGCCAGCAGCTTGGGGTGGAGGGATGATGGAAACACCATATATTTT.

The gene calls are TRBV7-3 and TRBJ2-7; perhaps D is TRBD1 or TRBD2 (5 bases each). The V and J ends lost 2 bases and 7 bases respectively, with 18 bases between them. Germline V lookup: CDR1 SGHTA, CDR2 FQGTGA. The CDR3 has 15 residues. The CDR3 is CASSLGGAGSGEQYF. As DNA, the CDR3 is TGTGCCAGCAGCTTAGGGGGTGCAGGCTCGGGAGAGCAGTACTTC.

V and J are TRBV5-1 and TRBJ1-4; D is perhaps TRBD1 (5 bases). V dropped 0 bases and J dropped 0 bases, with 9 bases sitting between them. Germline-derived CDR1 and CDR2 are SGHRS and YFSETQ. The CDR3 has 16 residues. DNA of the CDR3: TGCGCCAGCAGCTTGGCTGACAGATCAACTAATGAAAAACTGTTTTTT. As protein: CASSLADRSTNEKLFF.

This chain joins TRBV28 and TRBJ1-1; TRBD1 matches at 7 bases. The CDR3 length is 15 residues. The V segment lost 4 bases and the J segment 8 bases; nucleotides outside the gene matches: 13. Germline CDR1 and CDR2: MDHEN and SYDVKM. The CDR3 nucleotides are TGTGCCAGCAGTTCAGGGGGATCCCGGGACAGAGAAGCTTTCTTT. Encoded protein: CASSSGGSRDREAFF.

Only a few counts were recorded for this clone. The genes are TRBV6-6 and TRBJ2-2; D is unresolved. The length of the CDR3 is 14 residues. Trimming took off 2 bases at V and 2 bases at J, with 6 bases between the two ends. The V gene's germline CDR1 is MNHNY and CDR2 SVGAGI (reference sequence). DNA for the CDR3: TGTGCCAGCAGTTACGCCAGAAACACCGGGGAGCTGTTTTTT. Amino acid sequence: CASSYARNTGELFF.

The chain carries TRBV11-2 and TRBJ2-3; D uncertain. With 3 bases removed from V and 5 bases from J, the gap between germline ends came to 6 bases. The germline V gene encodes CDR1 SGHAT and CDR2 FQNNGV. The CDR3 has 12 residues. CDR3 sequence reads: CASSLGLDTQYF. The CDR3 region has the DNA TGTGCCAGCAGCTTGGGGTTAGATACGCAGTATTTT.

This chain uses TRBV7-3 with TRBJ2-1, with D uncertain. CDR1 and CDR2 from the germline V gene are SGHTA and FQGTGA. V was shortened by 1 base and J by 5 bases, with 6 bases between the two germline ends. CDR3 length equals 13 residues. The CDR3 DNA sequence: TGTGCCAGCAGCTTAAGTCGGCACAATGAGCAGTTCTTC. As protein: CASSLSRHNEQFF.

The chain links TRBV3-1 (or the pseudogene TRBV3-2) to TRBJ2-1; 9 bases fit TRBD2. CDR1 and CDR2 from the germline V gene are LGHDT and YNNKEL (reference sequence). With V trimmed by 8 bases and J by 8 bases, 10 bases remained unmatched. This CDR3 is built from 14 residues. The CDR3 DNA reads TGTGCCAGCCATACAGCGGGAGGCGGCGATGAGCAGTTCTTC. Its translation is CASHTAGGGDEQFF.

The chain recombines TRBV4-3 with TRBJ1-3; D is undetermined. The V gene's germline CDR1 is LGHNA and CDR2 YSLEER. The CDR3 length is 15 residues. V lost 4 bases and J lost 0, with 10 bases in between. The CDR3 coding sequence is TGCGCCAGCAGCCCCCGAGCAGCCTCTGGAAACACCATATATTTT. Its protein product is CASSPRAASGNTIYF.

The chain employs TRBV9 and TRBJ2-7, with D perhaps TRBD2 (7 bases). V was clipped by 4 bases and J by 7 bases, with 18 bases between them. CDR1 is SGDLS and CDR2 is YYNGEE in the germline V gene. The CDR3 loop spans 14 amino acids. CDR3 nucleotides: TGTGCCAGCAGCCTAAGAGGGGGAGCGGGGGAGCAGTACTTC. This encodes CASSLRGGAGEQYF.